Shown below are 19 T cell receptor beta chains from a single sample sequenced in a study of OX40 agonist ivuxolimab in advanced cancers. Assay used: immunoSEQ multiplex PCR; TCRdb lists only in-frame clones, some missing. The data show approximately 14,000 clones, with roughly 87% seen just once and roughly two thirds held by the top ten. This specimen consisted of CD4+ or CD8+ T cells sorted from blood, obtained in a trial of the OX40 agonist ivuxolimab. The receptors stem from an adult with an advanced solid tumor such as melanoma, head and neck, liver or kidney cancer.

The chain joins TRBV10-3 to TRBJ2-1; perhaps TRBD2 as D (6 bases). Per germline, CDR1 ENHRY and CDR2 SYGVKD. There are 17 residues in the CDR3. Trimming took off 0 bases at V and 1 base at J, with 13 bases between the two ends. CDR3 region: CAISESVSGQSYNEQFF. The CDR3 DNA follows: TGTGCCATCAGTGAGTCGGTTAGCGGTCAGTCCTACAATGAGCAGTTCTTC.

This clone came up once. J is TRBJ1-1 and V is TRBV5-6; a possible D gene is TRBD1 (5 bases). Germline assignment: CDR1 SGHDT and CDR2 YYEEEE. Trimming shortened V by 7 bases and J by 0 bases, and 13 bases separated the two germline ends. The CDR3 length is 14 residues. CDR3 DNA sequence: TGTGCCAGCCACGAGAGGGGTATGAACACTGAAGCTTTCTTT. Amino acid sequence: CASHERGMNTEAFF.

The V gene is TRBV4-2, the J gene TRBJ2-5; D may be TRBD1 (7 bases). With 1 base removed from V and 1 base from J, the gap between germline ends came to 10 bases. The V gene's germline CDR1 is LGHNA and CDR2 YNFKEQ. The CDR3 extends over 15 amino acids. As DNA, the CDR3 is TGTGCCAGCAGCCAAGCTCAGGGGGGCCAAGAGACCCAGTACTTC. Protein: CASSQAQGGQETQYF.

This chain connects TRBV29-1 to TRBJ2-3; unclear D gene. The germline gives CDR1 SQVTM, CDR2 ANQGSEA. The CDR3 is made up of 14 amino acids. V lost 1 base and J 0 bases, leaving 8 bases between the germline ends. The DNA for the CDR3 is TGCAGCGTTGAAGGGTTTCTTAGCACAGATACGCAGTATTTT. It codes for CSVEGFLSTDTQYF.

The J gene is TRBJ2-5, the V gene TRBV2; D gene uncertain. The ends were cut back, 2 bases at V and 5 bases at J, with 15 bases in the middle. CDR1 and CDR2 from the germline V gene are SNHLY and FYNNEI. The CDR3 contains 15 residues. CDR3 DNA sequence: TGTGCCAGCAGTGAAAGTTACAGCCAAGGGGAGACCCAGTACTTC. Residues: CASSESYSQGETQYF.

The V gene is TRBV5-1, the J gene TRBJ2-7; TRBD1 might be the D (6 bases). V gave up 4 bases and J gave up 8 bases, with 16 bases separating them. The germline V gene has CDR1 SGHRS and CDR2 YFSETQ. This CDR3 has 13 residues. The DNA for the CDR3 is TGCGCCAGCAGCGTGGACAGCTTCCTACAGCAGTACTTC. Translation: CASSVDSFLQQYF.

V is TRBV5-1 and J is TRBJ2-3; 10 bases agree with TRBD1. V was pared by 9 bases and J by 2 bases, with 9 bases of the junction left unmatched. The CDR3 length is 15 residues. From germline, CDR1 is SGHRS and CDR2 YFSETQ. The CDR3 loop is CATKRGQGSTDTQYF. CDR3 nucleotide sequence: TGCGCCACCAAAAGGGGACAGGGGTCCACAGATACGCAGTATTTT.

This chain's CDR3 is CASSYRRKSGSKLFF. The CDR3 DNA reads TGTGCCAGCAGTTACCGTAGAAAATCGGGGAGTAAACTGTTTTTT. The genes are TRBV6-5 and TRBJ1-4; D ambiguous. The CDR3 contains 15 residues. Trimming cost V 2 bases and J 11 bases, with 18 bases left between them. Germline CDR1 reads MNHEY; CDR2 reads SVGAGI.

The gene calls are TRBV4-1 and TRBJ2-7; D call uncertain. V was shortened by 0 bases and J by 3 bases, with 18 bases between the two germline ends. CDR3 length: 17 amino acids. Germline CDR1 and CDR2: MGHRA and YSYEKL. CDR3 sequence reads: CASSQDRNRALYYEQYF. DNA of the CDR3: TGCGCCAGCAGCCAAGACCGCAACCGGGCCCTTTACTACGAGCAGTACTTC.

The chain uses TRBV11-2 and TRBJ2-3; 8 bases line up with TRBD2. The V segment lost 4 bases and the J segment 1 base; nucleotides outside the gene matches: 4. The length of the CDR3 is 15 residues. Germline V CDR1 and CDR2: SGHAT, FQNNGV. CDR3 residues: CASSSDSGGTDTQYF. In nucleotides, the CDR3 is TGTGCCAGCAGCTCCGATAGCGGGGGCACAGATACGCAGTATTTT.

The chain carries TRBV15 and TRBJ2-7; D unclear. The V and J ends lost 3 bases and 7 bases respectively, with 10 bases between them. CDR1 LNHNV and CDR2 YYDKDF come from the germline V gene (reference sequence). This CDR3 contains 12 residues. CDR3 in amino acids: CATSSMDVEQYF. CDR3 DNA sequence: TGTGCCACCAGCAGCATGGACGTTGAGCAGTACTTC.

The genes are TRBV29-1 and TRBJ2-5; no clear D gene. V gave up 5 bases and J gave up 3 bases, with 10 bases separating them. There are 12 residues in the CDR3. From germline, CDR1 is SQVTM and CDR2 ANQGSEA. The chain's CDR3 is CSVKMVEETQYF. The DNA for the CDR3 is TGCAGCGTTAAAATGGTAGAAGAGACCCAGTACTTC. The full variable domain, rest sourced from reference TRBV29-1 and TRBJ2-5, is SAVISQKPSRDICQRGTSLTIQCQVDSQVTMMFWYRQQPGQSLTLIATANQGSEATYESGFVIDKFPISRPNLTFSTLTVSNMSPEDSSIYLCSVKMVEETQYFGPGTRLLVL.

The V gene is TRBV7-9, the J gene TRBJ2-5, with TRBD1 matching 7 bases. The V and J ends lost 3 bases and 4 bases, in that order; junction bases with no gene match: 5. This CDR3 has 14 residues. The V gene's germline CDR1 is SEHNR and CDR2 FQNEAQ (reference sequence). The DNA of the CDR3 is TGTGCCAGCAGCTTCACGACAGGGAGAGAGACCCAGTACTTC. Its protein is CASSFTTGRETQYF.

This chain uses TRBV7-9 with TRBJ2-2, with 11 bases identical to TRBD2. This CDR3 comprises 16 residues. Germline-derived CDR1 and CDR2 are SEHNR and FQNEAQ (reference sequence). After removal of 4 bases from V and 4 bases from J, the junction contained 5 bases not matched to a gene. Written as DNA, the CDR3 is TGTGCCAGCAGCTCAACCGGGACTAGCGGCACCGGGGAGCTGTTTTTT. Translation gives CASSSTGTSGTGELFF.

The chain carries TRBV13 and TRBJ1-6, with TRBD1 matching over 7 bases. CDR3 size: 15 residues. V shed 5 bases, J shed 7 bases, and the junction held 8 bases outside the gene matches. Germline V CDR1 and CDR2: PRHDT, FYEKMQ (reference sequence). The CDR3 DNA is TGTGCCAGCAGCGCCCGGACAGGTTTGAATTCACCCCTCCACTTT. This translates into CASSARTGLNSPLHF.

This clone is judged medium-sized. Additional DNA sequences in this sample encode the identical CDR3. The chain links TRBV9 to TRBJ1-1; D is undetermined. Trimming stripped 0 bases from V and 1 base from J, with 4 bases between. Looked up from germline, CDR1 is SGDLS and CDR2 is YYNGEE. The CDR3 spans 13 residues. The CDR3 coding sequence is TGTGCCAGCAGCGTAGACTGGAACACTGAAGCTTTCTTT. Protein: CASSVDWNTEAFF. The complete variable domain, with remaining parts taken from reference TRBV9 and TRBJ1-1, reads DSGVTQTPKHLITATGQRVTLRCSPRSGDLSVYWYQQSLDQGLQFLIQYYNGEERAKGNILERFSAQQFPDLHSELNLSSLELGDSALYFCASSVDWNTEAFFGQGTRLTVV.

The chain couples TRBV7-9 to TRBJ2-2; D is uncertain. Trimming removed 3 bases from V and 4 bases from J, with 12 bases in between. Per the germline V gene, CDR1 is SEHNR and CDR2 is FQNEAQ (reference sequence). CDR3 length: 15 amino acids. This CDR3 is CASSLVNPGTGELFF. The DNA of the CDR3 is TGTGCCAGCAGCTTGGTCAACCCGGGCACCGGGGAGCTGTTTTTT.

The CDR3: CASSQNSQNRVDEQFF. CDR3 bases: TGCGCCAGCAGCCAAAATAGCCAAAATAGGGTCGATGAGCAGTTCTTC. The chain is built from TRBV4-3 and TRBJ2-1; no definite D call. The V end lost 2 bases, the J end lost 8 bases, and 19 bases lay between the germline ends. The CDR3 totals 16 residues. Germline V gives CDR1 LGHNA, CDR2 YSLEER.

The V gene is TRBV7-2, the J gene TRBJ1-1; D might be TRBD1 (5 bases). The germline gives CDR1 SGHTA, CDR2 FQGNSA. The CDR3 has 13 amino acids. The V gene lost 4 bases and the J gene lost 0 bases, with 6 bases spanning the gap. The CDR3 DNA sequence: TGTGCCAGCAGCTCGACAGTGAACACTGAAGCTTTCTTT. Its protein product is CASSSTVNTEAFF.